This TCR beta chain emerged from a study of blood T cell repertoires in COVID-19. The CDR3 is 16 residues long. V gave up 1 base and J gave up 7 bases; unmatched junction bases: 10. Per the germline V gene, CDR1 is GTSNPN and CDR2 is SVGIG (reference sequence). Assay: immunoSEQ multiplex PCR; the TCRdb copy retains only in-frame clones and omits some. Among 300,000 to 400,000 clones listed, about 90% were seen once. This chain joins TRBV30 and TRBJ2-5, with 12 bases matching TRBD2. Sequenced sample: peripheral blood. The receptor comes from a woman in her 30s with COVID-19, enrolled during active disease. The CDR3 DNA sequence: TGTGCCTGGAGTGCGCTCCTAGCGGGAGGGCCGGGGACCCAGTACTTC. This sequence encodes CAWSALLAGGPGTQYF.